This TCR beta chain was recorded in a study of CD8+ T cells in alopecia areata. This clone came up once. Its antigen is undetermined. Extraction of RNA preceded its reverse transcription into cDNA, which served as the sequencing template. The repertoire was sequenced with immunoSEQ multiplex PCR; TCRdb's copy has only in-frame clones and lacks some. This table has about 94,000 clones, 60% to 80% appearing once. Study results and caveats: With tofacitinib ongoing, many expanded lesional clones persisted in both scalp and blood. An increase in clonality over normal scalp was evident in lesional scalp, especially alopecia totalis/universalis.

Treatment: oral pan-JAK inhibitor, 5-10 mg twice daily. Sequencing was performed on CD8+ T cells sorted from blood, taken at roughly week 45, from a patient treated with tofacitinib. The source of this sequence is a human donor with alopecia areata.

The DNA for the CDR3 is TGTGCCAGCAGCTTAACTAGGCGCGGGGGATCCGAGCAGTTCTTC. The encoded protein is CASSLTRRGGSEQFF. V usage is TRBV7-3 and J usage is TRBJ2-1; 7 bases are shared with TRBD2. Germline values: CDR1 SGHTA, CDR2 FQGTGA. This CDR3 region has 15 residues. Trimming cost V 0 bases and J 10 bases; bases outside gene matches: 9. The complete variable domain, with remaining parts taken from reference TRBV7-3 and TRBJ2-1, reads GAGVSQTPSNKVTEKGKYVELRCDPISGHTALYWYRQSLGQGPEFLIYFQGTGAADDSGLPNDRFFAVRPEGSVSTLKIQRTERGDSAVYLCASSLTRRGGSEQFFGPGTRLTVL.